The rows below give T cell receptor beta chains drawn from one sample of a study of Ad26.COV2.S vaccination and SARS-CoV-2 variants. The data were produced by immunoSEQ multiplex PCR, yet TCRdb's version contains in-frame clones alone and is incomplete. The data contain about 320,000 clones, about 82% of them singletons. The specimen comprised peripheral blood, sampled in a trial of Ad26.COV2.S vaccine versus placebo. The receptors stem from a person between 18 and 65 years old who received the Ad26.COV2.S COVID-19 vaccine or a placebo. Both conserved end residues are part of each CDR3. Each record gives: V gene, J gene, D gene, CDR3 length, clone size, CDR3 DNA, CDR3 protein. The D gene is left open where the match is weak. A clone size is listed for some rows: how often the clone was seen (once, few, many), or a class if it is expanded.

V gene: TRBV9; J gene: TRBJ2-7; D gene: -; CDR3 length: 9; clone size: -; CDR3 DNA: TGTGCCAGCAGGCACAACGGGGGCTTC; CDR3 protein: CASRHNGGF
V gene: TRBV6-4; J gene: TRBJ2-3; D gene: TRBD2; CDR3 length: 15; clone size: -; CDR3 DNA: TGTGCCAGCAGTAAGCTAGCGGGGGGAACAGATACGCAGTATTTT; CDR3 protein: CASSKLAGGTDTQYF
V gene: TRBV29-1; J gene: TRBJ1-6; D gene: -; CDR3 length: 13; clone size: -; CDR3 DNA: TGCAGCGTTTTGACAGATAGTAATTCACCCCTCCACTTT; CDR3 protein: CSVLTDSNSPLHF
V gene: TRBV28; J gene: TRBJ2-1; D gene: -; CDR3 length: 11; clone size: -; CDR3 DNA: TGTGCCAGCTTATCCACATACTTTCCAGTCTTC; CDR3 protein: CASLSTYFPVF
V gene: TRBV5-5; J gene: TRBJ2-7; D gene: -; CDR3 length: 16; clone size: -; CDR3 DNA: TGTGCCAGCAGCTTGTCCCTGGTCAGGGGCTATTACGAGCAGTACTTC; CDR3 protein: CASSLSLVRGYYEQYF
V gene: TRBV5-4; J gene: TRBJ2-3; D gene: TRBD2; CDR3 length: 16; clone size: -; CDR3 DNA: TGTGCCAGCAGCTTGGCTTTAGCGGGCGGCACAGATACGCAGTATTTT; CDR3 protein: CASSLALAGGTDTQYF
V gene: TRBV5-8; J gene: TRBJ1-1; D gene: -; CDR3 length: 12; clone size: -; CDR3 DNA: TGTGCCAGCAGCTACAAGAACACTGAAGCTTTCTTT; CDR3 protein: CASSYKNTEAFF
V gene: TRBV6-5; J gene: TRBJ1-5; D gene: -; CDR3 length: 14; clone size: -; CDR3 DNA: TGTGCCAGCATTACTTCAGGGACGGGTCAGCCCCAGCATTTT; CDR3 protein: CASITSGTGQPQHF
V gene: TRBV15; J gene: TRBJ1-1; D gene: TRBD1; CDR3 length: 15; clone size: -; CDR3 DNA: TGTGCCACCAGCAGCCCGGGCAGGGGGCTTTCTGAAGCTTTCTTT; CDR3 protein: CATSSPGRGLSEAFF
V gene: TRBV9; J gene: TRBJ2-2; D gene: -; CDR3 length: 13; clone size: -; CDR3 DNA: TGTGCCAGCAGTGACTCCGAGGCCGGGGAGCTGTTTTTT; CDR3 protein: CASSDSEAGELFF
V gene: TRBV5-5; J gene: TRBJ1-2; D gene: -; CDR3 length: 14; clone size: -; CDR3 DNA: TGTGCCAGCAGCTCGAATCCGTCGGGGGATGGCTACACCTTC; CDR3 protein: CASSSNPSGDGYTF
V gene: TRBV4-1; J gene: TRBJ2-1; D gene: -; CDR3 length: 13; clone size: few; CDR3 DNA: TGCGCCAGCAGCCAAGATCAACACAATGAGCAGTTCTTC; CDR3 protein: CASSQDQHNEQFF
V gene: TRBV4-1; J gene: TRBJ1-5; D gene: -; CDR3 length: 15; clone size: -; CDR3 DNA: TGCGCCAGCAGCCAATTCGGACAGTTAGATCAGCCCCAGCATTTT; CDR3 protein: CASSQFGQLDQPQHF
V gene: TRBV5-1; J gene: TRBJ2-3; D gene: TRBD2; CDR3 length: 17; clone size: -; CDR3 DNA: TGCGCCAGCAGCTCACCGCGGCGGGGACTAAGCACAGATACGCAGTATTTT; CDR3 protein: CASSSPRRGLSTDTQYF
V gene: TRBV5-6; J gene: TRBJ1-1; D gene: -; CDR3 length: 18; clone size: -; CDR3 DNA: TGTGCCAGCAGCTGGGGGCCGTGGGATAACTCCATGAACACTGAAGCTTTCTTT; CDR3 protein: CASSWGPWDNSMNTEAFF
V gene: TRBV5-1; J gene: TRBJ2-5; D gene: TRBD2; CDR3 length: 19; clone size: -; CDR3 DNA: TGCGCCAGCAGCTTAGGTAGCGGGGGGCCAAGATATTCGGAGAGGGGCCAGTACTTC; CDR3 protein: CASSLGSGGPRYSERGQYF
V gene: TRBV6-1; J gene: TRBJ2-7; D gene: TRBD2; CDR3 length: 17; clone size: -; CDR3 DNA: TGTGCCAGCAGTGAATGGAGCCTAGCGGGCCTTTCCTACGAGCAGTACTTC; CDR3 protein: CASSEWSLAGLSYEQYF